This passage covers 26 T cell receptor beta chains from one sample sequenced in a study of blood T cell repertoires in COVID-19. Assay used: immunoSEQ multiplex PCR; TCRdb lists only in-frame clones, some missing. This sample yields a few hundred thousand clones, of which approximately 87% are seen a single time; around 1.3% belongs to the top ten. The sample taken for sequencing was PBMCs or T cells enriched from blood (not recorded which). These receptors were collected from a man between 25 and 39 years old who had recovered from COVID-19.

J is TRBJ1-2 and V is TRBV18, with TRBD1 as a possible D gene (5 bases). The CDR3 contains 16 residues. Trimming pared 3 bases from V and 2 bases from J, leaving 16 bases between. CDR1 and CDR2 from the germline V gene are KGHSH and LQKENI. The CDR3 bases are TGTGCCAGCTCACCCAGGGTTAAAAACCTCAACTATGGCTACACCTTC. Translation gives CASSPRVKNLNYGYTF.

The chain links TRBV5-1 to TRBJ2-3; perhaps TRBD2 as D (6 bases). Germline values: CDR1 SGHRS, CDR2 YFSETQ. V dropped 0 bases and J dropped 0 bases, with 8 bases sitting between them. The CDR3 has 15 amino acids. CDR3 DNA sequence: TGCGCCAGCAGCTTGGCCGGGACTAGCACAGATACGCAGTATTTT. Amino acids: CASSLAGTSTDTQYF.

In regard to this clone: Other nucleotide sequences in the sample specify the same CDR3. V and J are TRBV10-1 and TRBJ2-7; a weak D match, TRBD2 (6 bases). This CDR3 is 14 amino acids long. Germline V CDR1 and CDR2: WNHNN, SYGVQD (reference sequence). V was trimmed by 0 bases and J by 1 base, leaving 7 bases between them. For the CDR3, the DNA is TGCGCCAGCAGTGAGTCGGGGGGATCCTACGAGCAGTACTTC. It specifies CASSESGGSYEQYF.

This clone is a singleton in its sample. The chain links TRBV14 to TRBJ2-1; 7 nucleotides line up with TRBD2. The CDR3 covers 12 residues. V shed 11 bases and J 4 bases; nucleotides not matched to a gene: 5. The germline V gene encodes CDR1 SGHDN and CDR2 FVKESK. CDR3 DNA: TGTGCCGTGGGGCGGGGGTACAATGAGCAGTTCTTC. As protein: CAVGRGYNEQFF.

This chain uses TRBV29-1 with TRBJ2-1; 10 bases are a match to TRBD2. The V segment lost 8 bases and the J segment 5 bases; nucleotides outside the gene matches: 6. The CDR3 is 13 residues long. The germline V gene encodes CDR1 SQVTM and CDR2 ANQGSEA. CDR3 protein: CSTLAGINNEQFF. For the CDR3, the DNA is TGCAGCACACTAGCGGGGATAAACAATGAGCAGTTCTTC.

The genes are TRBV6-5 and TRBJ1-2; D gene uncertain. The CDR3 covers 11 residues. Germline lookup yields CDR1 MNHEY and CDR2 SVGAGI. Trimming cost V 7 bases and J 3 bases, with 6 bases left between them. CDR3 protein: CASTYYYGYTF. The DNA for the CDR3 is TGTGCCAGCACGTATTACTATGGCTACACCTTC.

V usage is TRBV30 and J usage is TRBJ2-7; 10 bases align to TRBD2. This CDR3 region has 16 residues. CDR1 GTSNPN and CDR2 SVGIG come from the germline V gene (reference sequence). Germline trimming cut 3 bases from V and 6 bases from J; bases unmatched to any gene: 14. This chain's CDR3 is CAWSGGGLAGVLEQYF. The CDR3 DNA is TGTGCCTGGAGCGGAGGGGGCCTAGCGGGGGTTCTCGAGCAGTACTTC.

The rearrangement joins TRBV7-3 to TRBJ2-1; 7 nucleotides agree with TRBD2. With V trimmed by 4 bases and J by 8 bases, 8 bases remained unmatched. Germline V gene lookup returns CDR1 SGHTA and CDR2 FQGTGA. This CDR3 spans 14 amino acids. CDR3: CASSSLGREHEQFF. In DNA form, the CDR3 reads TGTGCCAGCAGCTCTCTGGGGAGGGAACATGAGCAGTTCTTC. The whole variable domain, filled in from reference TRBV7-3 and TRBJ2-1, reads GAGVSQTPSNKVTEKGKYVELRCDPISGHTALYWYRQSLGQGPEFLIYFQGTGAADDSGLPNDRFFAVRPEGSVSTLKIQRTERGDSAVYLCASSSLGREHEQFFGPGTRLTVL.

The V and J genes are TRBV5-4 and TRBJ2-7; 11 positions agree with TRBD2. Per the germline V gene, CDR1 is SGHNT and CDR2 is YYREEE (reference sequence). CDR3 size: 16 residues. V lost 2 bases to trimming and J lost 0 bases; unmatched junction nucleotides: 4. The CDR3 bases are TGTGCCAGCAGCTTCGGGACTAGCGGAAGCTCCTACGAGCAGTACTTC. Its translation: CASSFGTSGSSYEQYF. The whole variable domain, remainder taken from reference TRBV5-4 and TRBJ2-7, is ETGVTQSPTHLIKTRGQQVTLRCSSQSGHNTVSWYQQALGQGPQFIFQYYREEENGRGNFPPRFSGLQFPNYSSELNVNALELDDSALYLCASSFGTSGSSYEQYFGPGTRLTVT.

CDR3 DNA sequence: TGTGCCAGCACCTGGGCGGGGAACGAGGGGGAGCAGTACTTC. Translating gives CASTWAGNEGEQYF. The chain joins TRBV5-5 to TRBJ2-7; possible D gene TRBD2, 6 bases. The CDR3 length is 14 residues. The germline gives CDR1 SGHKS, CDR2 YYEKEE (reference sequence). V was shortened by 6 bases and J by 7 bases, with 20 bases between the two germline ends.

The rearrangement joins TRBV27 to TRBJ1-5; unclear D gene. V was shortened by 6 bases and J by 5 bases, with 20 bases between the two germline ends. Germline V gene sequence: CDR1 MNHEY, CDR2 SMNVEV (reference sequence). The CDR3 totals 16 residues. The CDR3 protein is CASRRALPGIDQPQHF. The CDR3 DNA is TGTGCCAGCAGGAGGGCCCTTCCTGGGATCGATCAGCCCCAGCATTTT.

The rearrangement links TRBV3-1 (or the pseudogene TRBV3-2) to TRBJ2-1; D remains ambiguous. CDR1 and CDR2 (germline): LGHDT, YNNKEL (reference sequence). The ends were cut back, 1 base at V and 12 bases at J, with 10 bases in the middle. The CDR3 spans 12 residues. The DNA for the CDR3 is TGTGCCAGCAGCCAAGGACTCCTCGGGCAGTTCTTC. Its translation: CASSQGLLGQFF.

The genes are TRBV21-1 and TRBJ1-4; the table names TRBD1, a call not compared with the DNA. TRBV21-1 is a documented pseudogene. This CDR3 is 18 amino acids long. The CDR3, as DNA: TGTGCCAGCAGCAAAGGAAGGGGGAGTCATCAGTCTAATGAAAAACTGTTTTTT. Its translation is CASSKGRGSHQSNEKLFF.

This chain joins TRBV12-3 or TRBV12-4 and TRBJ1-5, with 11 bases fitting TRBD1. CDR3 length equals 13 residues. The J segment lost 10 bases and the V segment lost 8 bases, leaving 7 bases of the junction unmatched. The CDR3 region is CASRGQGAKPQHF. CDR3 coding DNA: TGTGCCAGCCGCGGACAGGGGGCAAAACCCCAGCATTTT.

The CDR3 protein is CASSSLAGTGGNGYTF. The CDR3 nucleotides are TGTGCCAGCAGCTCCCTAGCAGGGACAGGGGGCAATGGCTACACCTTC. This rearrangement joins TRBV11-2 to TRBJ1-2; 12 bases line up with TRBD1. Germline CDR1 and CDR2: SGHAT and FQNNGV. After removal of 4 bases from V and 6 bases from J, the junction contained 9 bases not matched to a gene. The CDR3 has 16 residues. The whole variable domain, remainder taken from reference TRBV11-2 and TRBJ1-2, is EAGVAQSPRYKIIEKRQSVAFWCNPISGHATLYWYQQILGQGPKLLIQFQNNGVVDDSQLPKDRFSAERLKGVDSTLKIQPAKLEDSAVYLCASSSLAGTGGNGYTFGSGTRLTVV.

J is TRBJ2-2 and V is TRBV7-9, with TRBD2 matching 8 bases. Germline V gene data show CDR1 as SEHNR and CDR2 as FQNEAQ (reference sequence). This CDR3 is built from 15 residues. J gave up 9 bases and V 5 bases, and 11 bases lay outside the gene matches. The CDR3 loop is CASSPSGGLTWELFF. DNA for the CDR3: TGTGCCAGCAGCCCAAGCGGGGGCTTAACCTGGGAGCTGTTTTTT.

This clone was seen a few times. This chain joins TRBV12-3 or TRBV12-4 and TRBJ2-5; D not resolved. The CDR3 spans 11 residues. The V gene lost 4 bases and the J gene lost 2 bases, with 2 bases spanning the gap. Here the CDR3 reads CASSSQETQYF. The CDR3 DNA reads as TGTGCCAGCAGTTCGCAAGAGACCCAGTACTTC.

This chain uses TRBV7-2 with TRBJ1-2, with 8 bases aligning to TRBD1. The CDR3 spans 13 residues. CDR1 and CDR2 (germline): SGHTA, FQGNSA. V was pared by 3 bases and J by 8 bases, with 5 bases of the junction left unmatched. CDR3 DNA sequence: TGTGCCAGCAGCTTCGGACAGGGCGGAGGCTACACCTTC. This codes for CASSFGQGGGYTF.

The J gene is TRBJ2-1, the V gene TRBV24-1, with 11 bases fitting TRBD1. J lost 6 bases, V lost 8 bases, and 14 bases had no gene match. Germline V lookup: CDR1 KGHDR, CDR2 SFDVKD. This CDR3 is built from 17 residues. DNA for the CDR3: TGTGCCACCACCGACCGGTTCGGACAGGGGGCCGTCAATGAGCAGTTCTTC. It translates to CATTDRFGQGAVNEQFF.

The V call is TRBV27, the J call TRBJ1-4; TRBD1 aligns across 7 bases. CDR1 MNHEY and CDR2 SMNVEV come from the germline V gene (reference sequence). V was clipped by 2 bases and J by 0 bases; unmatched bases: 15. The CDR3 is 20 amino acids. The CDR3 sequence: CASSLRAGGRRTATNEKLFF. The CDR3 nucleotides read TGTGCCAGCAGTTTACGGGCAGGGGGAAGGAGGACGGCAACTAATGAAAAACTGTTTTTT.

The rearrangement uses TRBV14 and TRBJ1-4, with D unresolved. V shed 1 base and J shed 5 bases, with 14 bases lying between them. The CDR3 runs 16 residues. Per germline, CDR1 SGHDN and CDR2 FVKESK. Written as DNA, the CDR3 is TGTGCCAGCAGCCAAGGTTCCGGTCTATCAAATGAAAAACTGTTTTTT. This gives the protein CASSQGSGLSNEKLFF.

In the case of this clone: Other DNA sequences in the sample encode the same CDR3. The chain recombines TRBV18 with TRBJ1-5; D unresolved. The germline V and J ends were trimmed by 2 bases and 3 bases, with 8 bases remaining between them. Germline lookup yields CDR1 KGHSH and CDR2 LQKENI. This CDR3 region has 14 residues. The CDR3 here is CASSPTGDNQPQHF. The CDR3 DNA is TGTGCCAGCTCACCAACCGGGGACAATCAGCCCCAGCATTTT.

V and J are TRBV9 and TRBJ2-7, with D possibly TRBD1 on 6 matching bases. CDR1 is SGDLS, CDR2 YYNGEE, per germline. This CDR3 is 15 amino acids long. V shed 4 bases and J shed 6 bases, with 20 bases lying between them. In DNA, the CDR3 is TGTGCCAGCAGCCCAGGAGGACAGCCCCAAACCGAGCAGTACTTC. This gives the protein CASSPGGQPQTEQYF.

V is TRBV6-1 and J is TRBJ1-2, with TRBD1 matching over 9 bases. The trim removed 8 bases at V and 3 bases at J, leaving 10 bases unmatched. The CDR3 loop spans 15 amino acids. In germline, CDR1 is MNHNS, CDR2 SASEGT. CDR3 residues: CASHLRDRVDYGYTF. CDR3 in DNA: TGTGCCAGCCATCTCCGGGACAGGGTAGACTATGGCTACACCTTC.

The V and J genes are TRBV27 and TRBJ2-7, with 7 bases aligning to TRBD1. The germline V gene encodes CDR1 MNHEY and CDR2 SMNVEV (reference sequence). The CDR3 covers 13 residues. V was pared by 5 bases and J by 3 bases, with 4 bases of the junction left unmatched. The CDR3 region has the DNA TGTGCCAGCAGTCAATACAGGGGCTACGAGCAGTACTTC. Protein product: CASSQYRGYEQYF.

The chain combines TRBV7-2 with TRBJ2-1; D possibly corresponds to TRBD2 (6 bases). V lost 1 base, J lost 10 bases, and 14 bases lay in between. This CDR3 comprises 14 residues. Germline V gene sequence: CDR1 SGHTA, CDR2 FQGNSA. Here the CDR3 DNA reads TGTGCCAGCAGCTTAGGGAGGGCCTCATTGGAGCAGTTCTTC. Translating gives CASSLGRASLEQFF.